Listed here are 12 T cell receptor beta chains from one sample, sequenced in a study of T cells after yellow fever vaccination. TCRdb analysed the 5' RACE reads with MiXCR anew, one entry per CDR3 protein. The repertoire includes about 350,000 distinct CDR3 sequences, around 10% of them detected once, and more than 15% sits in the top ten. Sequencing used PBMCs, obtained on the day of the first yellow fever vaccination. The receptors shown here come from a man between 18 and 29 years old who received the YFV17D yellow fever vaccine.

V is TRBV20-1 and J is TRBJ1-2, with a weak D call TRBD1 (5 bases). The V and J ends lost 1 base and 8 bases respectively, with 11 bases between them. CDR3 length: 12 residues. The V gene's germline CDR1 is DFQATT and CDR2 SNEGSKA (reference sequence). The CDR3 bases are TGCAGTGCTAGAGCAGGGACGGGAGGCTACACCTTC. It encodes CSARAGTGGYTF.

CDR3 residues: CSASFLGQGYGYTF. The CDR3 nucleotides are TGCAGTGCTAGTTTTCTGGGCCAGGGGTATGGCTACACCTTC. The J gene is TRBJ1-2, the V gene TRBV20-1; possibly TRBD1 for D (6 bases). CDR3 length: 14 residues. Germline V gene data show CDR1 as DFQATT and CDR2 as SNEGSKA (reference sequence). Trimming pared 3 bases from V and 5 bases from J, leaving 16 bases between.

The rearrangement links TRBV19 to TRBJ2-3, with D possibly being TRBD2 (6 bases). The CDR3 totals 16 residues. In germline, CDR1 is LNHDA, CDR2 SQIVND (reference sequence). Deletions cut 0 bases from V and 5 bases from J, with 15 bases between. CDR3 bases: TGTGCCAGTAGTATAGATCTATGGCGGGGCGGAGATACGCAGTATTTT. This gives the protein CASSIDLWRGGDTQYF. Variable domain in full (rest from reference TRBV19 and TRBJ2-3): DGGITQSPKYLFRKEGQNVTLSCEQNLNHDAMYWYRQDPGQGLRLIYYSQIVNDFQKGDIAEGYSVSREKKESFPLTVTSAQKNPTAFYLCASSIDLWRGGDTQYFGPGTRLTVL.

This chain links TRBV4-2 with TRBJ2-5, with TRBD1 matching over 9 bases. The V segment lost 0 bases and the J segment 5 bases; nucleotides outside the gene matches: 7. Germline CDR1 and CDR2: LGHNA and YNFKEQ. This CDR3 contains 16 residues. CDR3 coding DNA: TGTGCCAGCAGCCAAGAGACAGGGGGGCTGAAGGAGACCCAGTACTTC. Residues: CASSQETGGLKETQYF.

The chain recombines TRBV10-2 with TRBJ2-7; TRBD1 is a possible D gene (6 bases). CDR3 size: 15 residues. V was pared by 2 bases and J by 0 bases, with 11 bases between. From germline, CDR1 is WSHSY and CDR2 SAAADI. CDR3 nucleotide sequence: TGCGCCAGCAGTGAGGGCAGGGGAAGCTCCTACGAGCAGTACGTC. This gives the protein CASSEGRGSSYEQYV.

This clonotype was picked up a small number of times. The CDR3 DNA sequence: TGTGCCAGCAGCTTTTCCCTAGCGGGCCCTGCTGGGGCCAACGTCCTGACTTTC. Translated: CASSFSLAGPAGANVLTF. The rearrangement joins TRBV11-1 to TRBJ2-6, with 8 bases aligning to TRBD2. The length of the CDR3 is 18 residues. Germline loops: CDR1 SGHAT, CDR2 FQDESV (reference sequence). After removal of 3 bases from V and 2 bases from J, the junction contained 9 bases not matched to a gene.

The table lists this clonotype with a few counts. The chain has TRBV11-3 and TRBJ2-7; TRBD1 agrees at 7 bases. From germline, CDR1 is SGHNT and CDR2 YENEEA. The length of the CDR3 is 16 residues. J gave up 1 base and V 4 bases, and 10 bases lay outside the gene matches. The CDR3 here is CASSSFQGVISYEQYF. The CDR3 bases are TGTGCCAGCAGCTCGTTTCAGGGGGTAATATCCTACGAGCAGTACTTC.

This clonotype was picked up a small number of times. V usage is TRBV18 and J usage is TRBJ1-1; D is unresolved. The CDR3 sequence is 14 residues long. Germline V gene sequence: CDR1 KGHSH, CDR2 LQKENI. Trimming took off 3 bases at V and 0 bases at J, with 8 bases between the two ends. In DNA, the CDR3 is TGTGCCAGCTCACCGCCCAGCATGAACACTGAAGCTTTCTTT. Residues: CASSPPSMNTEAFF.

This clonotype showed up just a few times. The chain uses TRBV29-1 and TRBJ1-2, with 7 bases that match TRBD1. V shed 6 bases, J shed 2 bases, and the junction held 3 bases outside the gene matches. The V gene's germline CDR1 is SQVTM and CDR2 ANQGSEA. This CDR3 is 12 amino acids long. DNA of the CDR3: TGCAGCGTCGCGGGACAGAACTATGGCTACACCTTC. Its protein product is CSVAGQNYGYTF. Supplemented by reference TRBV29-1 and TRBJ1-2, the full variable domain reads SAVISQKPSRDICQRGTSLTIQCQVDSQVTMMFWYRQQPGQSLTLIATANQGSEATYESGFVIDKFPISRPNLTFSTLTVSNMSPEDSSIYLCSVAGQNYGYTFGSGTRLTVV.

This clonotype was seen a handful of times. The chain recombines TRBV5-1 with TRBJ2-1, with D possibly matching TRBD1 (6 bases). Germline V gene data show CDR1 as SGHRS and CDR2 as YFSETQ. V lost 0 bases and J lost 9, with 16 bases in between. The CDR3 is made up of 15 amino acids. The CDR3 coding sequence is TGCGCCAGCAGCTTGGCGGCGGCAGGGGCCGGTGAGCAGTTCTTC. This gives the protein CASSLAAAGAGEQFF.

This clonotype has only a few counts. The CDR3 DNA is TGTGCCAGCAGCTCTAGACTAGCGGGGTTCGCGAACACCGGGGAGCTGTTTTTT. This gives the protein CASSSRLAGFANTGELFF. The V and J genes are TRBV7-6 and TRBJ2-2; the match to TRBD2 covers 11 bases. Germline values: CDR1 SGHVS, CDR2 FNYEAQ. This CDR3 contains 18 residues. After removal of 4 bases from V and 0 bases from J, the junction contained 7 bases not matched to a gene.

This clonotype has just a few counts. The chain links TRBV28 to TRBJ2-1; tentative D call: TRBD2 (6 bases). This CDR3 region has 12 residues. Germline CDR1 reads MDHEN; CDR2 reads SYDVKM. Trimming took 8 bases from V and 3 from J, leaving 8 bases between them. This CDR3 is CASGGNYNEQFF. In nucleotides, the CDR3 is TGTGCCAGCGGGGGGAACTACAATGAGCAGTTCTTC.